The clone carrying this T cell receptor (beta chain) was detected a few times. Sequencing used immunoSEQ multiplex PCR; TCRdb keeps in-frame clones, though not all of them. Of 20,000 to 25,000 clones in the sample, over 60% were seen once. These data are taken from a study of PD-1 blockade in classical Hodgkin lymphoma. Following autologous stem cell transplantation, relapse occurred in every patient, and exposure to brentuximab vedotin varied. The trim removed 0 bases at V and 3 bases at J, leaving 4 bases unmatched. This CDR3 is built from 15 residues. Per germline, CDR1 SGDLS and CDR2 YYNGEE. This sample comprised peripheral blood mononuclear cells (PBMCs), obtained before the second cycle of nivolumab. This sequence was found in a human donor with classical Hodgkin lymphoma. The gene calls are TRBV9 and TRBJ2-5; TRBD1 agrees at 8 bases. CDR3 sequence (DNA): TGTGCCAGCAGCGTAGGCGGGACAGGAGAAGAGACCCAGTACTTC. This codes for CASSVGGTGEETQYF.